This T cell receptor beta chain was recorded in a study of human T cells and chemical hapten exposure. V lost 4 bases and J 0 bases, leaving 12 bases between the germline ends. CDR3 size: 15 residues. Germline V lookup: CDR1 SGHRS, CDR2 YFSETQ. This clonotype was picked up a small number of times. Time point in this sample: pre-sensitization, week 0. Indicated treatment: therapeutic diphenylcyclopropenone sensitization with weekly scalp DPC. TCRdb independently ran MiXCR on the RACE reads; one entry per CDR3 protein. The data contain roughly 100,000 distinct CDR3 sequences, more than 10% of them singletons.

The rearrangement joins TRBV5-1 to TRBJ2-3, with a tentative D call TRBD2 (5 bases). This sequence was found in a woman aged 55-70 years with alopecia areata. Some clones in this sample may be carry-over from other donors' samples. This specimen consisted of whole blood, obtained in connection with sensitization to the hapten diphenylcyclopropenone (DPC). CDR3 sequence: CASSLPEASTDTQYF. CDR3 bases: TGCGCCAGCAGCCTCCCGGAGGCTAGCACAGATACGCAGTATTTT. Based on the CDR3 plus reference TRBV5-1 and TRBJ2-3, the full variable domain is KAGVTQTPRYLIKTRGQQVTLSCSPISGHRSVSWYQQTPGQGLQFLFEYFSETQRNKGNFPGRFSGRQFSNSRSEMNVSTLELGDSALYLCASSLPEASTDTQYFGPGTRLTVL.